This T cell receptor (beta chain) was recovered during a study of regulatory T cells in long-lasting Graves disease. Study findings and constraints: Persistent patients shared some 2,500 public clonotypes among themselves. Newly diagnosed patients shared fewer, at roughly 900. The study found TRBV28, TRBJ1-2 and TRBJ2-5 favored in persistent disease. What was studied was peripheral blood only, and not thyroid tissue.

J gave up 8 bases and V 1 base, and 7 bases lay outside the gene matches. CDR3 length: 15 amino acids. Germline V lookup: CDR1 MDHEN, CDR2 SYDVKM. Both iRepertoire HTBI primers and Arm-PCR of CDR3 regions were used to build the TCR beta libraries. TCRdb used MiXCR to reprocess the multiplex PCR reads, holding one entry per CDR3 protein. There are around 400,000 distinct CDR3 sequences in the sample; about a quarter occur only once, and approximately 28% lies in the top ten. Time point here: persistent/refractory GD, antithyroid drugs over 5 years with positive TRAb. Preparation of the TCR library used RNA extracted from PBMCs. Graves' disease diagnoses used American Thyroid Association guidelines. This clonotype was found once. Its antigen is still unknown.

The material sequenced was peripheral blood mononuclear cells (PBMCs), taken when the disease was refractory, from a patient treated with antithyroid drugs. V usage is TRBV28 and J usage is TRBJ1-1, with 10 bases lining up with TRBD1. The TCR originated in a female donor with Graves disease. The CDR3 DNA follows: TGTGCCAGCAGTTTATCAGGACAGGGGGTGAGGGAAGCTTTCTTT. It translates to CASSLSGQGVREAFF.